The clone carrying this T cell receptor beta chain was counted many times. The sample belongs to a study of CD8+CD57+ T cells in acquired aplastic anemia. V was trimmed by 6 bases and J by 2 bases, leaving 17 bases between them. Germline V gene lookup returns CDR1 LGHNT and CDR2 FRNRAP. The CDR3 is 16 residues long. Both TCR beta VDJ combination and CDR3 sequence profiling were carried out. Genomic DNA was the template for this profiling. TCRdb recomputed calls from the reads with MiXCR, one row per CDR3 protein. The repertoire consists of roughly 300,000 distinct CDR3 sequences, with approximately 57% occurring once and the leading ten covering roughly 8%.

The chain links TRBV12-5 to TRBJ2-1; tentative D call: TRBD2 (7 bases). The source material was sorted CD4+, CD8+, or CD8+CD57+ T cells (not recorded which) from PBMCs. This TCR was recovered from a human donor with severe aplastic anemia or a healthy control (not recorded which). CDR3 protein: CASGLSFGGPYNEQFF. As DNA, the CDR3 is TGTGCTAGTGGCCTATCCTTCGGGGGGCCCTACAATGAGCAGTTCTTC. The variable domain in full, completed from reference TRBV12-5 and TRBJ2-1, reads DARVTQTPRHKVTEMGQEVTMRCQPILGHNTVFWYRQTMMQGLELLAYFRNRAPLDDSGMPKDRFSAEMPDATLATLKIQPSEPRDSAVYFCASGLSFGGPYNEQFFGPGTRLTVL.